This TCR beta chain was sequenced for a study of blood T cell repertoires in COVID-19 (TCRdb year 2020). Concerning the study at large: Collaborator samples came from the United States, Italy and Spain and covered acute and convalescent phases of COVID-19. The material from the prospective study consisted of cDNA or gDNA derived from T cells, B-cell-depleted T cells, or PBMCs. The dataset comprised deeply sampled blood TCRbeta repertoires from subjects exposed to, actively infected with, or recovered from COVID-19. The repertoires were released in a freely available public database meant as a resource for research on the immune response to SARS-CoV-2. Samples were obtained from the ongoing ImmuneRACE study (first 160 participants) and from approximately 1,200 subjects provided by 6 global collaborators. Nearly every sample came with metadata listing a de-identified subject ID, COVID-19 status, age in years and sex. Where HLA class I and class II types were available, the types were taken from metadata supplied by the sample provider, not from assay-based typing. Beyond this particular receptor, the publication reports: Clinical and demographic metadata were provided uncurated, with the amount varying by source and participant.

TCRbeta CDR3 regions were amplified from genomic DNA using the immunoSEQ Assay, a bias-controlled multiplex PCR. On the study's bioinformatics: The number of nucleated cells in each sample was estimated by amplification of reference gene primers within the assay. Sequence reads were collapsed and filtered to measure the absolute abundance of every unique TCRbeta CDR3 rearrangement. For each sample, productive Simpson clonality was calculated as the square root of Simpson's diversity index over productive rearrangements. The clones in this table, taken by TCRdb from immuneACCESS, are in-frame only. Not every clone is retained; where verified, under half of the shortfall comes from an unresolved V gene, and the cause of the rest is unknown. For V, J and clone size, that table is used; D and trimming come from the DNA. The sample table holds 200,000 to 300,000 clones, of which around 81% were seen once. Of the sample, more than 1.5% is held by the ten largest clones.

A second Seattle source provided samples from volunteer blood donors who had recovered from COVID-19. Whole blood was collected in K2EDTA tubes by collaborating institutions according to the institutions' own protocols. For TCRbeta analysis, collaborator samples were shipped as frozen whole blood, as isolated PBMCs, or as DNA extracted from either sample type. Only a few counts were recorded for this clone. Its antigen is not yet known. Base qualities were left out, and no much larger clone turns up one base away. The sequence was collected from a man aged 25-45 years who had recovered from COVID-19. The specimen was peripheral blood.

The nucleotide sequence is TGTGCCAGTAACGGACAGGGCGGGAACACTGAAGCTTTCTTT. Translated, it reads CASNGQGGNTEAFF. The receptor chain draws on TRBV19 and TRBJ1-1; 8 central nucleotides agree with TRBD1. Including cysteine and phenylalanine, the CDR3 has 14 amino acids. Only the CDR3 DNA is retained, 42 bases long and in frame from the first base. CDR1 LNHDA and CDR2 SQIVND were looked up in the germline V gene (reference sequence). Ends trimmed: V by 7 bases, J by 1 base; bases unmatched to a gene: 5.